Included here is one T cell receptor beta chain sequence, with context. Primed by a sample-barcoded 5' primer and a J-beta primer mix, a second PCR proceeded for 7 to 11 cycles. TCRdb independently ran MiXCR on the 5' RACE reads; one entry per CDR3 protein. The table shows over 1,500,000 distinct CDR3 sequences, with roughly 49% occurring only once. The CDR3 has 15 amino acids. Germline lookup yields CDR1 SNHLY and CDR2 FYNNEI. The data derive from a study of blood T cells in healthy people across ages. The donors, all healthy, were Caucasians living in Russia, aged roughly 6 to 90. The specimen was blood. The TCR was taken from a woman aged 40 to 50 in good health. The rearrangement links TRBV2 to TRBJ2-4; no clear D gene. Judging by the DNA end, TRBJ2-7 fits better; the J call may be wrong. The CDR3 protein is CASSSADEASYEQYF. In DNA form, the CDR3 reads TGTGCCAGCAGTAGCGCCGATGAGGCGTCCTACGAGCAGTACTTC.